This is a list of T cell receptor beta chains from one sample in a study of Ad26.COV2.S vaccination and SARS-CoV-2 variants. The data were produced by immunoSEQ multiplex PCR, yet TCRdb's version contains in-frame clones alone and is incomplete. The data hold some 290,000 clones, with 85% observed a single time. Sequencing was performed on peripheral blood, taken in a trial of Ad26.COV2.S vaccine versus placebo. The receptors here all came from a person between 18 and 65 years old who received the Ad26.COV2.S COVID-19 vaccine or a placebo. Both conserved end residues are part of each CDR3. A D gene is named only where the DNA matches it firmly. Expanded clones get a size class; other rows say once, few or many, or leave the size out.

V: TRBV11-3
J: TRBJ1-3
D: .
size: .
DNA: TGTGCCAGCAGCTTAGTATTTGGAAACACCATATATTTT
CDR3: CASSLVFGNTIYF

V: TRBV10-1
J: TRBJ2-7
D: .
size: few
DNA: TGCGCCAGCAGTGAGGGGGGGAGCGAGCAGTACTTC
CDR3: CASSEGGSEQYF

V: TRBV24-1
J: TRBJ2-7
D: .
size: .
DNA: TGTGCCACCAGCGACCAAGTTGACAGCTCCCCCTACGAGCAGTACTTC
CDR3: CATSDQVDSSPYEQYF

V: TRBV9
J: TRBJ2-6
D: .
size: .
DNA: TGTGCCAGCAGCGTAGATGGGTATGGGGCCAACGTCCTGACTTTC
CDR3: CASSVDGYGANVLTF

V: TRBV7-9
J: TRBJ1-2
D: .
size: .
DNA: TGTGCCAGCAGCGGAGAGGAGATCAGGGTCCGGGGCTACACCTTC
CDR3: CASSGEEIRVRGYTF

V: TRBV7-8
J: TRBJ1-5
D: .
size: .
DNA: TGTGCCAGCAGCTTAGGGGCAGCTTGGGATCAGCCCCAGCATTTT
CDR3: CASSLGAAWDQPQHF

V: TRBV28
J: TRBJ1-1
D: .
size: .
DNA: TGTGCCAGCATGTGGGCTTTTCAGAACACTGAAGCTTTCTTT
CDR3: CASMWAFQNTEAFF

V: TRBV5-1
J: TRBJ2-7
D: .
size: few
DNA: TGCGCCAGCAGCTTGGGTACCTACGAGCAGTACTTC
CDR3: CASSLGTYEQYF

V: TRBV5-1
J: TRBJ2-5
D: TRBD2
size: .
DNA: TGCGCCAGCAGCCGTGATAGCGGGGGTTGGGAGACCCAGTACTTC
CDR3: CASSRDSGGWETQYF

V: TRBV3-1/TRBV3-2
J: TRBJ1-2
D: TRBD1
size: .
DNA: TGTGCCAGCAGGGATCAGGGACAGGGTAACTATGGCTACACCTTC
CDR3: CASRDQGQGNYGYTF

V: TRBV30
J: TRBJ1-2
D: .
size: .
DNA: TGTGCCTGGAGTGAAAGGGGTGGCTACACCTTC
CDR3: CAWSERGGYTF

V: TRBV9
J: TRBJ1-4
D: .
size: .
DNA: TGTGCCAGCAGCGTAGGACAGCGCAGTGAAAAACTGTTTTTT
CDR3: CASSVGQRSEKLFF

V: TRBV7-9
J: TRBJ2-3
D: TRBD1
size: .
DNA: TGTGCCAGCAGCTTAGCGCTAGGGACAGGAGTCACAGATACGCAGTATTTT
CDR3: CASSLALGTGVTDTQYF

V: TRBV15
J: TRBJ1-3
D: .
size: .
DNA: TGTGCCACCAGCATCGGCTATCCTGGAAACACCATATATTTT
CDR3: CATSIGYPGNTIYF

V: TRBV5-4
J: TRBJ2-1
D: .
size: .
DNA: TGTGCCAGCAGCCAAAACACCAGGGGCAGCTCCTACAATGAGCAGTTCTTC
CDR3: CASSQNTRGSSYNEQFF

V: TRBV14
J: TRBJ2-7
D: .
size: .
DNA: TGTGCCAGCAGCTTGCAGCTCTCCTACGAGCAGTACTTC
CDR3: CASSLQLSYEQYF

V: TRBV5-6
J: TRBJ2-7
D: .
size: .
DNA: TGTGCCAGCAGCTCGTCCTACGAGCAGTACTTC
CDR3: CASSSSYEQYF

V: TRBV4-2
J: TRBJ2-5
D: .
size: .
DNA: TGTGCCAGCAGCCGACAGGCCGAAGAGACCCAGTACTTC
CDR3: CASSRQAEETQYF

V: TRBV15
J: TRBJ1-3
D: .
size: .
DNA: TGTGCCACCAGCAGGATACTACGCCCCTCTGGAAACACCATATATTTT
CDR3: CATSRILRPSGNTIYF

V: TRBV27
J: TRBJ1-1
D: TRBD1
size: .
DNA: TGTGCCAGCAGTCTATCCAGGGGGGTGGCTGAAGCTTTCTTT
CDR3: CASSLSRGVAEAFF

V: TRBV28
J: TRBJ1-2
D: .
size: many
DNA: TGTGCCAGCAGTTTAGTAGGGGTCAGGGGAGGTGGCTACACCTTC
CDR3: CASSLVGVRGGGYTF

V: TRBV6-5
J: TRBJ2-5
D: .
size: .
DNA: TGTGCCAGCAGTTACTCTCGGGGAGAGACCCAGTACTTC
CDR3: CASSYSRGETQYF

V: TRBV5-1
J: TRBJ2-3
D: TRBD2
size: .
DNA: TGCGCCAGCAGCTTCGAGCGGGGGGGTGCAGATACGCAGTATTTT
CDR3: CASSFERGGADTQYF

V: TRBV24-1
J: TRBJ1-1
D: .
size: .
DNA: TGTGCCACCAGTGATCAGGGGAACACTGAAGCTTTCTTT
CDR3: CATSDQGNTEAFF

V: TRBV3-1/TRBV3-2
J: TRBJ1-1
D: TRBD1
size: .
DNA: TGTGCCAGCAGCCTTCCGCCTGGGACAGGGCCCACTGAAGCTTTCTTT
CDR3: CASSLPPGTGPTEAFF

V: TRBV5-1
J: TRBJ1-2
D: .
size: once
DNA: TGCGCCAGCAGCGTGTCCTCGGACGGATATGGCTACACCTTC
CDR3: CASSVSSDGYGYTF

V: TRBV3-1/TRBV3-2
J: TRBJ2-1
D: .
size: .
DNA: TGTGCCAGCAGCCCCCTCGGGGGTGGAGATGAGCAGTTCTTC
CDR3: CASSPLGGGDEQFF

V: TRBV9
J: TRBJ2-3
D: .
size: once
DNA: TGTGCCAGCAGCGTAATTGGTGGGAGCACAGATACGCAGTATTTT
CDR3: CASSVIGGSTDTQYF

V: TRBV27
J: TRBJ1-2
D: .
size: few
DNA: TGTGCCAGCAGTTTACGCCCGACTGATGGCTATGGCTACACCTTC
CDR3: CASSLRPTDGYGYTF

V: TRBV3-1/TRBV3-2
J: TRBJ2-2
D: .
size: .
DNA: TGTGCCAGCAGGAGGACAGTAAACACCGGGGAGCTGTTTTTT
CDR3: CASRRTVNTGELFF

V: TRBV5-1
J: TRBJ1-4
D: .
size: few
DNA: TGCGCCAGCAGCTTGGTCCAGGGCAGGGCTAATGAAAAACTGTTTTTT
CDR3: CASSLVQGRANEKLFF

V: TRBV28
J: TRBJ1-1
D: .
size: .
DNA: TGTGCCAGCAGTCCCCCCTCCACTTGGAACACTGAAGCTTTCTTT
CDR3: CASSPPSTWNTEAFF

V: TRBV19
J: TRBJ1-1
D: .
size: .
DNA: TGTGCCAGTAGTATGGGGGACACTGAAGCTTTCTTT
CDR3: CASSMGDTEAFF

V: TRBV11-2
J: TRBJ2-5
D: TRBD2
size: .
DNA: TGTGCCAGCAGCTTAGATCCGGGACTACTCCCCGAGACCCAGTACTTC
CDR3: CASSLDPGLLPETQYF

V: TRBV11-2
J: TRBJ2-1
D: .
size: .
DNA: TGTGCCAGCAGTTTTCACGGGGGTTACAATGAGCAGTTCTTC
CDR3: CASSFHGGYNEQFF

V: TRBV7-2
J: TRBJ2-3
D: .
size: .
DNA: TGTGCCAGCAGCCCACGGCGGGGGCCAGCAGATACGCAGTATTTT
CDR3: CASSPRRGPADTQYF

V: TRBV19
J: TRBJ2-1
D: TRBD1
size: .
DNA: TGTGCCAGTAGCCTGGACAGGGGACCTCGAAATGAGCAGTTCTTC
CDR3: CASSLDRGPRNEQFF

V: TRBV29-1
J: TRBJ1-2
D: TRBD1
size: .
DNA: TGCAGCGTTGAAATTGGGACAGTCGTTGGGGGCTATGGCTACACCTTC
CDR3: CSVEIGTVVGGYGYTF

V: TRBV12-3/TRBV12-4
J: TRBJ2-7
D: .
size: .
DNA: TGTGCCAGCAGCCTCCGGATCTACGAGCAGTACTTC
CDR3: CASSLRIYEQYF

V: TRBV5-1
J: TRBJ2-3
D: .
size: once
DNA: TGCGCCAGCAGCTTCCCAGATTCCACAGATACGCAGTATTTT
CDR3: CASSFPDSTDTQYF

V: TRBV21-1
J: TRBJ2-1
D: .
size: .
DNA: TGTGCCAGCAGCACCTTAGGCCGGGACATAGACAATGAGCAGTTCTTC
CDR3: CASSTLGRDIDNEQFF

V: TRBV30
J: TRBJ1-1
D: .
size: once
DNA: TGTGCCTGGAGTCCCGGAGACCGTGACCTCCTTGAAGCTTTCTTT
CDR3: CAWSPGDRDLLEAFF

V: TRBV19
J: TRBJ2-3
D: .
size: .
DNA: TGTGCCAGTGACAGCAGCACAGATACGCAGTATTTT
CDR3: CASDSSTDTQYF

V: TRBV4-2
J: TRBJ2-5
D: .
size: once
DNA: TGTGCCAGCAGCCAAGATCGTCCAGAGACCCAGTACTTC
CDR3: CASSQDRPETQYF

V: TRBV9
J: TRBJ2-1
D: TRBD1
size: .
DNA: TGTGCCAGCAGCGCGGGGATAGGACAGGGGGTCAATGAGCAGTTCTTC
CDR3: CASSAGIGQGVNEQFF

V: TRBV5-4
J: TRBJ2-3
D: .
size: .
DNA: TGTGCCAGCAGCTTGGAAAGCGGAAGCACAGATACGCAGTATTTT
CDR3: CASSLESGSTDTQYF

V: TRBV3-1/TRBV3-2
J: TRBJ1-6
D: .
size: .
DNA: TGTGCCAGCAGCACACCCGACGAGGGGAAGAATTCACCCCTCCACTTT
CDR3: CASSTPDEGKNSPLHF

V: TRBV18
J: TRBJ2-7
D: .
size: few
DNA: TGTGCCAGCTCACCAGGGTCCTACGAGCAGTACTTC
CDR3: CASSPGSYEQYF

V: TRBV12-5
J: TRBJ2-3
D: TRBD1
size: .
DNA: TGTGCTAGTGGTGGACAGGGGGGCACAGATACGCAGTATTTT
CDR3: CASGGQGGTDTQYF

V: TRBV2
J: TRBJ2-7
D: TRBD1
size: .
DNA: TGTGCCAGCACCGGGACAGGGACCTTTAGCGAGCAGTACTTC
CDR3: CASTGTGTFSEQYF

V: TRBV7-9
J: TRBJ1-5
D: .
size: .
DNA: TGTGCCAGCAGCTTGAGGAGCAATCAGCCCCAGCATTTT
CDR3: CASSLRSNQPQHF

V: TRBV28
J: TRBJ1-2
D: .
size: .
DNA: TGTGCCAGCAGCGGGGGGAGCTATGGCTACACCTTC
CDR3: CASSGGSYGYTF

V: TRBV5-1
J: TRBJ2-2
D: TRBD2
size: .
DNA: TGCGCCAGCAGCTGGACTAGCGGGGGGAAATCCGGGGAGCTGTTTTTT
CDR3: CASSWTSGGKSGELFF

V: TRBV9
J: TRBJ1-6
D: .
size: few
DNA: TGTGCCAGCAGCGTAGCCCCGGGACTGAGTTCGGCCCTCCACTTT
CDR3: CASSVAPGLSSALHF

V: TRBV12-3/TRBV12-4
J: TRBJ2-5
D: TRBD1
size: .
DNA: TGTGCCAGCAGTTGGACAGGGAGGGAGACCCAGTACTTC
CDR3: CASSWTGRETQYF